The clone carrying this T cell receptor beta chain was seen only a few times. Its antigen is undetermined. V dropped 3 bases and J dropped 7; count of bases not matched to a gene: 11. Germline CDR1 is KGHSH and CDR2 is LQKENI. The CDR3 has 16 residues. The sample originates from a study of T cell responses to AZD1222 COVID-19 vaccine. Produced via immunoSEQ multiplex PCR; TCRdb's table is partial and in-frame only. The sample holds 90,000 to 150,000 clones, less than 95% seen once. Study-wide points: No repertoire was sampled before or during the peak T cell response, only after it. Of spike-specific TCRs, nearly half reportedly target regions left unmutated in variants. Spike was spanned by vaccine-associated CD4 TCRs, which were dominant at 160-218 and 743-854.

The sample consisted of peripheral blood, taken on day 0 of AZD1222 vaccination. The chain carries TRBV18 and TRBJ1-4; the match to TRBD1 covers 7 bases. The clonotype originates from an adult in good health. The CDR3 bases are TGTGCCAGCTCACCGGGACAGCCTTTAGGAGCTGAAAAACTGTTTTTT. It is translated as CASSPGQPLGAEKLFF. The whole variable domain, filled in from reference TRBV18 and TRBJ1-4, reads NAGVMQNPRHLVRRRGQEARLRCSPMKGHSHVYWYRQLPEEGLKFMVYLQKENIIDESGMPKERFSAEFPKEGPSILRIQQVVRGDSAAYFCASSPGQPLGAEKLFFGSGTQLSVL.